What follows are 4 T cell receptor beta chains derived from one specimen sequenced in a study of blood T cell repertoires in COVID-19. The assay was immunoSEQ multiplex PCR, and TCRdb's table has in-frame clones only and misses some. This sample has 150,000 to 200,000 clones, with over 75% found just once. Material for sequencing was PBMCs or T cells enriched from blood (not recorded which). The receptor set was obtained from a man in his fifties or sixties who had recovered from COVID-19.

The chain is built from TRBV28 and TRBJ1-5, with D possibly matching TRBD1 (6 bases). In germline, CDR1 is MDHEN, CDR2 SYDVKM. V was shortened by 3 bases and J by 10 bases, with 13 bases between the two germline ends. The length of the CDR3 is 13 residues. CDR3 DNA sequence: TGTGCCAGCAGTTTCCAGGGGTTGAGACCCCAGCATTTT. Amino acid sequence: CASSFQGLRPQHF.

The chain couples TRBV9 to TRBJ2-2; the D gene is possibly TRBD1 (5 bases). Germline CDR1 and CDR2: SGDLS and YYNGEE. CDR3 length: 16 amino acids. Deletions cut 0 bases from V and 0 bases from J, with 9 bases between. CDR3 nucleotides: TGTGCCAGCAGCGTAGACCCAGGGCCGAACACCGGGGAGCTGTTTTTT. This translates into CASSVDPGPNTGELFF.

The chain recombines TRBV10-3 with TRBJ2-3; 12 bases match TRBD2. CDR1 and CDR2 from the germline V gene are ENHRY and SYGVKD. V lost 2 bases, J lost 2 bases, and 8 bases stayed unmatched. This CDR3 has 18 amino acids. CDR3 amino acids: CAISEELAGGPPTDTQYF. The CDR3 DNA sequence: TGTGCCATCAGTGAGGAACTAGCGGGAGGACCTCCCACAGATACGCAGTATTTT.

The rearrangement joins TRBV6-1 to TRBJ2-1; 8 bases line up with TRBD2. V dropped 2 bases and J dropped 8; count of bases not matched to a gene: 5. The CDR3 is made up of 14 amino acids. CDR1 and CDR2 from the germline V gene are MNHNS and SASEGT. The CDR3, as DNA: TGTGCCAGCAGTGAATTGCGGGGGGAGGATGAGCAGTTCTTC. Amino acid sequence: CASSELRGEDEQFF.